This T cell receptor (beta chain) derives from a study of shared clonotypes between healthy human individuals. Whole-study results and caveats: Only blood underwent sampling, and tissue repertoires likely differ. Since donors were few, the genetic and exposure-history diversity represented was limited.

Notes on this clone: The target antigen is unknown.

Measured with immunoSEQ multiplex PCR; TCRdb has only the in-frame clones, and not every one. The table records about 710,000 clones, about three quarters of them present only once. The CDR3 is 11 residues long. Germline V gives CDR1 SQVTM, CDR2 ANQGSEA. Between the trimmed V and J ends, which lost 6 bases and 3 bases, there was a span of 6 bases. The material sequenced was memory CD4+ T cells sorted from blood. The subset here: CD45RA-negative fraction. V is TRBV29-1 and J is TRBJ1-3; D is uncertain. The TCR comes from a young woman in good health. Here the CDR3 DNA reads TGCAGCGTCGAACTTGGAAACACCATATATTTT. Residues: CSVELGNTIYF.